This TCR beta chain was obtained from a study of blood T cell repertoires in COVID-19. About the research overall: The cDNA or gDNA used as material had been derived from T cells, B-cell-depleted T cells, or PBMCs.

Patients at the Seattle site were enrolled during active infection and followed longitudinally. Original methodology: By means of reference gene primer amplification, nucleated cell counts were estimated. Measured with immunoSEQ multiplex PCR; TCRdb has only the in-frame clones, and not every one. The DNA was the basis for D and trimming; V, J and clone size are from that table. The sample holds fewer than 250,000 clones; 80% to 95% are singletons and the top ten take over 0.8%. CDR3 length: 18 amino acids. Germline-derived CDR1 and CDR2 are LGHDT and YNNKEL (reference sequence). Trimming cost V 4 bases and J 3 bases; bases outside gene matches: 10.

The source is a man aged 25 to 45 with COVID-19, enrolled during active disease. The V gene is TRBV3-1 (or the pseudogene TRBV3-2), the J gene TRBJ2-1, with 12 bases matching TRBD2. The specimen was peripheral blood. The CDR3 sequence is CASSLSKGTSGLYNEQFF. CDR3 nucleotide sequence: TGTGCCAGCAGCCTTAGTAAGGGGACTAGCGGGCTCTACAATGAGCAGTTCTTC.